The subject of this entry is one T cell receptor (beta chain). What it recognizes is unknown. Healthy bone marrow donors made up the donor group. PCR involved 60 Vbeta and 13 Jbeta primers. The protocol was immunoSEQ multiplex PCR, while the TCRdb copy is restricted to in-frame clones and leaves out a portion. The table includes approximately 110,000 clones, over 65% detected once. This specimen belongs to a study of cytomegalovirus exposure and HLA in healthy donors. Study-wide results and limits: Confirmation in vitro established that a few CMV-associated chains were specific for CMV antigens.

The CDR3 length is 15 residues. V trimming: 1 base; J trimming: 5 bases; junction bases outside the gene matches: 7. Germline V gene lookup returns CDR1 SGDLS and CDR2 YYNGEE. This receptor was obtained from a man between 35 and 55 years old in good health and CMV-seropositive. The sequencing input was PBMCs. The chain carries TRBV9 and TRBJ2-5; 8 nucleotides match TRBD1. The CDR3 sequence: CASSVRGQGDETQYF. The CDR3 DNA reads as TGTGCCAGCAGCGTACGCGGACAGGGTGATGAGACCCAGTACTTC.